These T cell receptor beta chains were read from a single sample in a study of blood T cell repertoires in COVID-19. TCRdb keeps only in-frame clones here, not all; method: immunoSEQ multiplex PCR. The top ten clones hold over 9% of a sample with some 300,000 clones, approximately 90% of them seen once. Sequencing was performed on PBMCs or T cells enriched from blood (not recorded which). These receptors originate from a woman in her forties who had recovered from COVID-19. Each CDR3 is given with its conserved first and last residue. The D gene is left open where the match is weak. Part of the rows lack a size; the others show once, few, many or a class for expanded clones.

j_gene	v_gene	d_gene	abundance	CDR3aa	CDR3nt
TRBJ1-3	TRBV9	-	-	CASSAPGAGYENTIYF	TGTGCCAGCAGCGCCCCAGGGGCAGGTTACGAAAACACCATATATTTT
TRBJ2-1	TRBV18	TRBD2	-	CASSPPLAEENEQFF	TGTGCCAGCTCACCACCCCTAGCGGAGGAGAATGAGCAGTTCTTC
TRBJ2-5	TRBV19	-	-	CASSALWSVSETQYF	TGTGCCAGTAGTGCACTTTGGAGCGTCTCGGAGACCCAGTACTTC
TRBJ1-4	TRBV30	TRBD1	-	CACGTGGSDEKLFF	TGTGCCTGCGGAACAGGGGGCTCAGATGAAAAACTGTTTTTT
TRBJ1-2	TRBV19	-	-	CASKPQGNYDYGYTF	TGTGCCAGTAAACCCCAGGGGAATTATGACTATGGCTACACCTTC
TRBJ1-1	TRBV12-3/TRBV12-4	-	-	CASRLSTGLAFF	TGTGCCAGCAGGTTGAGCACAGGGTTAGCTTTCTTT
TRBJ2-6	TRBV27	TRBD1	once	CASHRGAGANVLTF	TGTGCCAGCCACAGGGGGGCTGGGGCCAACGTCCTGACTTTC
TRBJ2-7	TRBV25-1	-	-	CASSGLGYEQYF	TGTGCCAGCAGTGGGCTCGGGTACGAGCAGTACTTC
TRBJ1-5	TRBV7-2	-	-	CASSLNGPGQPQHF	TGTGCCAGCAGCTTGAATGGCCCGGGACAGCCCCAGCATTTT
TRBJ2-7	TRBV20-1	-	-	CSASGQYEQYF	TGCAGTGCTTCCGGACAGTACGAGCAGTACTTC
TRBJ1-5	TRBV16	-	-	CASSLQGSQPQHF	TGTGCCAGCAGCCTCCAGGGCAGTCAGCCCCAGCATTTT
TRBJ2-1	TRBV7-3	TRBD2	-	CASSPTSGGAGEQFF	TGTGCCAGCAGCCCCACTAGCGGGGGGGCTGGAGAGCAGTTCTTC
TRBJ1-5	TRBV21-1	-	-	CASSTTKGQALNQPQHF	TGTGCCAGCAGCACCACCAAAGGACAGGCACTCAATCAGCCCCAGCATTTT
TRBJ2-5	TRBV19	TRBD2	-	CASSILAGVQTQYF	TGTGCCAGTAGTATACTAGCGGGAGTTCAGACCCAGTACTTC
TRBJ1-2	TRBV7-2	-	-	CASSLAPDSGGYTF	TGTGCCAGCAGCTTAGCGCCGGACTCGGGGGGCTACACCTTC
TRBJ2-1	TRBV19	TRBD2	-	CASRAGASYNEQFF	TGTGCCAGTAGAGCGGGGGCGTCCTACAATGAGCAGTTCTTC
TRBJ1-1	TRBV3-1/TRBV3-2	-	-	CASSQANRNTEAFF	TGTGCCAGCAGCCAAGCGAACAGGAACACTGAAGCTTTCTTT
TRBJ2-6	TRBV5-1	-	once	CASTLRKGTGANVLTF	TGCGCCAGCACCCTTCGGAAGGGGACTGGGGCCAACGTCCTGACTTTC
TRBJ1-3	TRBV7-2	-	once	CASSWTGTLTSGNTIYF	TGTGCCAGCAGCTGGACCGGGACACTAACCTCTGGAAACACCATATATTTT
TRBJ1-1	TRBV24-1	-	once	CATRLRGNTEAFF	TGTGCCACCAGACTACGGGGGAACACTGAAGCTTTCTTT
TRBJ2-7	TRBV6-1	-	-	CASSALSGVAGGSEQYF	-
TRBJ2-7	TRBV21-1	-	-	CASSKSKNRGIEQYF	TGTGCCAGCAGCAAATCGAAAAATCGGGGGATCGAGCAGTACTTC
TRBJ2-3	TRBV15	-	-	CATSRDKGLALDTQYF	TGTGCCACCAGCAGAGATAAAGGCCTAGCGCTAGATACGCAGTATTTT
TRBJ2-7	TRBV19	TRBD1	-	CASSAGTGKSRYEQYF	TGTGCCAGTAGTGCCGGGACAGGGAAAAGTAGATACGAGCAGTACTTC
TRBJ2-6	TRBV6-5	-	-	CASLGANVLTF	TGTGCCAGCCTCGGGGCCAACGTCCTGACTTTC
TRBJ1-5	TRBV7-6	TRBD1	-	CASSSNRGQPQHF	TGTGCCAGCAGCTCCAACAGGGGTCAGCCCCAGCATTTT
TRBJ1-3	TRBV27	TRBD1	-	CASSDNPGTAGNTIYF	TGTGCCAGCAGTGACAACCCCGGGACAGCTGGAAACACCATATATTTT
TRBJ2-2	TRBV13	-	-	CASSLTRESMYTGELFF	TGTGCCAGCAGCTTAACCCGGGAGTCTATGTACACCGGGGAGCTGTTTTTT
TRBJ1-3	TRBV11-3	-	many	CASSLETSGSGNTIYF	TGTGCCAGCAGCTTAGAGACCTCGGGCTCTGGAAACACCATATATTTT
TRBJ2-1	TRBV4-3	-	once	CASSQDRRLVAYNEQFF	TGCGCCAGCAGCCAAGATCGTAGACTAGTAGCATACAATGAGCAGTTCTTC
TRBJ2-5	TRBV9	-	-	CASSVRSQNGETQYF	TGTGCCAGCAGCGTAAGAAGCCAAAACGGTGAGACCCAGTACTTC
TRBJ2-1	TRBV11-3	-	-	CASSLVRGANDEQFF	TGTGCCAGCAGCTTAGTCCGGGGGGCTAATGATGAGCAGTTCTTC
TRBJ1-1	TRBV11-2	TRBD1	-	CASSTRQGVNTEAFF	TGTGCCAGCAGCACCCGACAGGGTGTGAACACTGAAGCTTTCTTT
TRBJ2-7	TRBV19	TRBD2	-	CASSIEGGRIYEQYF	TGTGCCAGTAGTATAGAGGGCGGGAGGATATACGAGCAGTACTTC
TRBJ2-4	TRBV11-2	TRBD2	-	CASSWGTSQDIQYF	TGTGCCAGCAGCTGGGGGACTAGTCAAGACATTCAGTACTTC
TRBJ2-7	TRBV7-2	-	-	CASSFATGSYEQYF	TGTGCCAGCAGCTTTGCGACAGGCTCCTACGAGCAGTACTTC
TRBJ1-6	TRBV6-5	TRBD1	-	CASSYDRGRNSPLHF	TGTGCCAGCAGCTATGACAGGGGGCGAAATTCACCCCTCCACTTT
TRBJ2-7	TRBV10-1	-	-	CASKSGTPYEQYF	TGCGCCAGCAAGAGCGGGACACCGTACGAGCAGTACTTC
TRBJ1-5	TRBV24-1	-	-	CATSDGGRNQPQHF	TGTGCCACCTCAGACGGGGGGCGGAATCAGCCCCAGCATTTT
TRBJ1-5	TRBV12-5	-	-	CASGLWQGDVQPQHF	TGTGCTAGTGGTTTGTGGCAGGGTGATGTTCAGCCCCAGCATTTT
TRBJ1-1	TRBV25-1	-	-	CASSPTMYPSEAFF	TGTGCCAGCAGCCCCACTATGTACCCTTCTGAAGCTTTCTTT
TRBJ2-7	TRBV4-3	-	-	CASSQEDKAYEQYF	TGCGCCAGCAGCCAAGAGGACAAGGCCTACGAGCAGTACTTC